A single count supports the clone carrying this TCR beta chain. The source of the sample is a study of technical replicates of blood from a few donors. Libraries were prepared by immunoSEQ multiplex PCR; TCRdb keeps only in-frame clonotypes and omits some of them. The table lists tens of thousands of clones, under 95% of them singletons. Germline assignment: CDR1 MDHEN and CDR2 SYDVKM. The V end lost 7 bases, the J end lost 0 bases, and 9 bases lay between the germline ends. The CDR3 spans 13 residues. The clonotype originates from a human donor in good health. The sequenced material came from T cells isolated from PBMCs. The chain carries TRBV28 and TRBJ1-1, with a tentative D call TRBD1 (5 bases). DNA for the CDR3: TGTGCCAGCATAAAGGGGATGAACACTGAAGCTTTCTTT. This codes for CASIKGMNTEAFF. The whole variable domain, remainder taken from reference TRBV28 and TRBJ1-1, is DVKVTQSSRYLVKRTGEKVFLECVQDMDHENMFWYRQDPGLGLRLIYFSYDVKMKEKGDIPEGYSVSREKKERFSLILESASTNQTSMYLCASIKGMNTEAFFGQGTRLTVV.